This T cell receptor (beta chain) derives from a study of T cells in Graves' hyperthyroidism and ophthalmopathy. What was amplified from RNA transcripts were TCR beta CDR3 regions. Primed by the HTBI set, a first-round RT-PCR was run on the TCR CDR3. TCRdb ran MiXCR on the multiplex PCR reads and lists one entry per CDR3 protein. In the table there are roughly 700,000 distinct CDR3 sequences, roughly 17% of which are singletons. V was cut by 5 bases and J by 3 bases, with 17 bases left in between. CDR3 length: 16 residues. Germline lookup yields CDR1 MNHNS and CDR2 SASEGT. Sample: blood. The origin of this receptor is a man aged 50 or older with Graves' hyperthyroidism. The V and J genes are TRBV6-1 and TRBJ2-4; D possibly uses TRBD1 or TRBD2 (5 bases each). CDR3 residues: CASSPHLDSGKNIQYF. CDR3 nucleotides: TGTGCCAGCAGTCCCCACCTCGACAGCGGCAAAAACATTCAGTACTTC.